These 26 T cell receptor beta chains came from one sample sequenced in a study of blood T cell repertoires in COVID-19. Sequenced by immunoSEQ multiplex PCR; TCRdb stores in-frame clones only, minus some. The sample includes around 330,000 clones, around 85% seen only once; the top ten take around 1.9%. The source material was PBMCs or T cells enriched from blood (not recorded which). The receptors derive from a woman younger than 45 who had been exposed to COVID-19.

The sample holds a few counts of this clone. The chain employs TRBV7-6 and TRBJ2-6, with 8 bases that match TRBD1. The CDR3 has 18 residues. The germline V gene encodes CDR1 SGHVS and CDR2 FNYEAQ. The ends lost 5 bases at V and 0 bases at J; junction bases unmatched: 9. The CDR3 here is CASSAPGQAISGANVLTF. DNA of the CDR3: TGTGCCAGCAGCGCCCCGGGACAGGCCATCTCTGGGGCCAACGTCCTGACTTTC. Full variable domain (rest looked up from reference TRBV7-6 and TRBJ2-6): GAGVSQSPRYKVTKRGQDVALRCDPISGHVSLYWYRQALGQGPEFLTYFNYEAQQDKSGLPNDRFSAERPEGSISTLTIQRTEQRDSAMYRCASSAPGQAISGANVLTFGAGSRLTVL.

This sequence joins TRBV9 and TRBJ2-7, with D maybe TRBD1 (6 bases). Germline CDR1 reads SGDLS; CDR2 reads YYNGEE. V shed 3 bases and J shed 0 bases, with 13 bases lying between them. There are 15 residues in the CDR3. The CDR3 DNA is TGTGCCAGCAGCGAACAGGGTCTAAGCTCCTACGAGCAGTACTTC. This gives the protein CASSEQGLSSYEQYF.

This chain connects TRBV19 to TRBJ1-3; maybe TRBD1 (5 bases). The CDR3 is 16 amino acids. CDR1 is LNHDA, CDR2 SQIVND, per germline (reference sequence). V was clipped by 3 bases and J by 1 base, with 13 bases between them. The CDR3 protein is CASSIQGGGSGNTIYF. Here the CDR3 DNA reads TGTGCCAGTAGTATTCAGGGTGGCGGTTCTGGAAACACCATATATTTT.

The chain is built from TRBV6-5 and TRBJ1-4, with D unresolved. V lost 6 bases to trimming and J lost 8 bases, with 16 bases between them. The germline CDR1 and CDR2 sequences are MNHEY and SVGAGI. The CDR3 is 14 amino acids. CDR3 in amino acids: CASREGQTWEKLFF. The CDR3 DNA reads TGTGCCAGCAGGGAGGGTCAAACTTGGGAAAAACTGTTTTTT.

The chain employs TRBV20-1 and TRBJ2-1; unclear D gene. Germline CDR1 and CDR2: DFQATT and SNEGSKA (reference sequence). This CDR3 is 10 amino acids long. V gave up 3 bases and J gave up 6 bases, with 3 bases separating them. The CDR3 bases are TGCAGTGCTAGGCGCAATGAGCAGTTCTTC. Its translation is CSARRNEQFF.

This sequence joins TRBV5-1 and TRBJ1-2, with TRBD1 matching over 10 bases. The CDR3 extends over 15 amino acids. V lost 5 bases to trimming and J lost 4 bases; unmatched junction nucleotides: 8. The V gene's germline CDR1 is SGHRS and CDR2 YFSETQ. CDR3 DNA sequence: TGCGCCAGCAGGACCCCGACAGGGGGCATCTATGGCTACACCTTC. It is translated as CASRTPTGGIYGYTF.

The genes are TRBV11-1 and TRBJ1-4, with unresolved D. Germline lookup yields CDR1 SGHAT and CDR2 FQDESV (reference sequence). The CDR3 spans 16 residues. V shed 4 bases and J shed 0 bases, with 12 bases lying between them. The CDR3 DNA sequence: TGTGCCAGCAGCTCGAAATACGGTGCAACTAATGAAAAACTGTTTTTT. Encoded protein: CASSSKYGATNEKLFF.

The chain combines TRBV28 with TRBJ2-7, with TRBD1 identical over 8 bases. Per the germline V gene, CDR1 is MDHEN and CDR2 is SYDVKM. V lost 5 bases, J lost 2 bases, and 8 bases stayed unmatched. The CDR3 totals 15 residues. The CDR3 DNA reads as TGTGCCAGCAGTGCCCCAGCAGGGGGCACCTACGAGCAGTACTTC. Encoded protein: CASSAPAGGTYEQYF.

V is TRBV19 and J is TRBJ1-5; D may be TRBD1 (5 bases). The CDR3 runs 18 residues. Trimming cost V 5 bases and J 0 bases, with 20 bases left between them. CDR1 and CDR2 from the germline V gene are LNHDA and SQIVND (reference sequence). The chain's CDR3 is CASSVNFAGRHSNQPQHF. The CDR3 DNA reads TGTGCCAGTAGTGTAAATTTTGCGGGACGGCATAGCAATCAGCCCCAGCATTTT.

This clone has only a few counts. The rearrangement joins TRBV7-2 to TRBJ2-7, with TRBD2 identical over 15 bases. The CDR3 contains 16 residues. V lost 1 base to trimming and J lost 2 bases; unmatched junction nucleotides: 0. The germline gives CDR1 SGHTA, CDR2 FQGNSA. As DNA, the CDR3 is TGTGCCAGCAGCTTAGGGACTAGCGGGGGGGCCTACGAGCAGTACTTC. Its translation: CASSLGTSGGAYEQYF.

The rearrangement uses TRBV5-4 and TRBJ2-2, with 9 positions matching TRBD1. Losses at the gene ends were 0 bases for V and 3 bases for J; bases not matched to a gene: 6. CDR1 and CDR2 from the germline V gene are SGHNT and YYREEE (reference sequence). The CDR3 runs 17 residues. The CDR3 DNA reads as TGTGCCAGCAGCTTGGAGTGGGGACAGGGTTACACCGGGGAGCTGTTTTTT. It is translated as CASSLEWGQGYTGELFF.

This sequence joins TRBV28 and TRBJ2-1, with 7 bases aligning to TRBD2. Germline CDR1 and CDR2: MDHEN and SYDVKM. With V trimmed by 8 bases and J by 3 bases, 16 bases remained unmatched. The CDR3 is 17 residues long. CDR3 amino acids: CASRRGVAMVFYNEQFF. The CDR3 DNA sequence: TGTGCCAGCCGCCGGGGGGTAGCGATGGTTTTCTACAATGAGCAGTTCTTC.

V gene TRBV24-1 combines with J gene TRBJ2-3; 13 bases match TRBD2. CDR3 size: 20 residues. The ends lost 4 bases at V and 4 bases at J; junction bases unmatched: 16. From germline, CDR1 is KGHDR and CDR2 SFDVKD. The CDR3 DNA sequence: TGTGCCACCAGTGACCCTCAAAGGACTAGCGGGGGCCCCAGGGCAGATACGCAGTATTTT. As protein: CATSDPQRTSGGPRADTQYF.

V usage is TRBV7-2 and J usage is TRBJ2-3, with 8 positions matching TRBD2. Losses at the gene ends were 3 bases for V and 2 bases for J; bases not matched to a gene: 7. CDR3 length: 16 residues. CDR1 and CDR2 from the germline V gene are SGHTA and FQGNSA. The CDR3: CASSFPGRGATDTQYF. The CDR3 coding sequence is TGTGCCAGCAGCTTCCCGGGGCGGGGGGCCACAGATACGCAGTATTTT.

The sample holds a few counts of this clone. The CDR3 coding sequence is TGTGCCAGCAGTGAAATGCGACTAGCGGGAACAGATACGCAGTATTTT. It is translated as CASSEMRLAGTDTQYF. The chain couples TRBV6-1 to TRBJ2-3; TRBD2 agrees at 11 bases. The CDR3 is 16 amino acids. The trim removed 2 bases at V and 3 bases at J, leaving 4 bases unmatched. Germline CDR1 reads MNHNS; CDR2 reads SASEGT.

The chain is built from TRBV19 and TRBJ2-7; TRBD1 matches 8 bases. CDR1 is LNHDA, CDR2 SQIVND, per germline (reference sequence). CDR3 length: 15 amino acids. With 5 bases clipped from V and 4 bases from J, the junction kept 10 bases outside the gene matches. The CDR3 spells CASSAGRGLGYEQYF. CDR3 coding DNA: TGTGCCAGTAGTGCCGGCAGGGGGCTTGGGTACGAGCAGTACTTC.

The CDR3 is CASSQTGGDQPQHF. The CDR3 nucleotides read TGTGCCAGCAGCCAAACTGGAGGGGACCAGCCCCAGCATTTT. The V call is TRBV3-1 (or the pseudogene TRBV3-2), the J call TRBJ1-5, with D possibly matching TRBD1 (5 bases). Germline loops: CDR1 LGHDT, CDR2 YNNKEL (reference sequence). This CDR3 contains 14 residues. V lost 2 bases, J lost 7 bases, and 12 bases lay in between.

The chain links TRBV6-2 or TRBV6-3 to TRBJ2-3, with D possibly matching TRBD2 (5 bases). The CDR3 runs to 14 residues. Trimming took off 2 bases at V and 5 bases at J, with 11 bases between the two ends. In germline, CDR1 is MNHEY, CDR2 SVGEGT. The CDR3 region has the DNA TGTGCCAGCAGTTACAAGAATAGCGAAGATACGCAGTATTTT. Translating it yields CASSYKNSEDTQYF.

The V and J genes are TRBV7-9 and TRBJ2-1; D not resolved. This CDR3 contains 15 residues. With 1 base removed from V and 2 bases from J, the gap between germline ends came to 9 bases. Germline lookup yields CDR1 SEHNR and CDR2 FQNEAQ (reference sequence). The DNA for the CDR3 is TGTGCCAGCAGCTTAGGACGGGTCGCCTACAATGAGCAGTTCTTC. Its translation: CASSLGRVAYNEQFF.

The rearrangement links TRBV2 to TRBJ2-5; unclear D gene. In germline, CDR1 is SNHLY, CDR2 FYNNEI. CDR3 length: 12 residues. Trimming shortened V by 6 bases and J by 1 base, and 6 bases separated the two germline ends. The CDR3 here is CASRLIQETQYF. DNA for the CDR3: TGTGCCAGCAGACTAATCCAAGAGACCCAGTACTTC.

The V call is TRBV6-6, the J call TRBJ1-6; no clear D gene. CDR3 length equals 17 residues. Germline assignment: CDR1 MNHNY and CDR2 SVGAGI (reference sequence). Trimming took 5 bases from V and 4 from J, leaving 18 bases between them. This CDR3 is CASSPRGSVTYNSPLHF. DNA of the CDR3: TGTGCCAGCAGTCCACGAGGTTCGGTGACGTATAATTCACCCCTCCACTTT.

The CDR3 nucleotides are TGCGCCAGCAGCCCGAAAACGTCAGGCGATCGGGAAAAACTGTTTTTT. This codes for CASSPKTSGDREKLFF. The chain carries TRBV4-1 and TRBJ1-4; D unresolved. Germline V gene sequence: CDR1 MGHRA, CDR2 YSYEKL. V lost 4 bases, J lost 8 bases, and 20 bases lay in between. This CDR3 is built from 16 residues.

This chain links TRBV18 with TRBJ1-1, with 10 bases identical to TRBD1. Germline lookup yields CDR1 KGHSH and CDR2 LQKENI. This CDR3 has 14 amino acids. V gave up 2 bases and J gave up 8 bases; unmatched junction bases: 5. CDR3 DNA: TGTGCCAGCTCACCAAGACAGGGGGCCTCGGAAGCTTTCTTT. This encodes CASSPRQGASEAFF.

The chain combines TRBV15 with TRBJ1-4; no firm D call. V was trimmed by 0 bases and J by 5 bases, leaving 10 bases between them. CDR1 and CDR2 (germline): LNHNV, YYDKDF (reference sequence). This CDR3 spans 15 amino acids. The CDR3 protein is CATSRDRGENEKLFF. The CDR3 DNA reads as TGTGCCACCAGCAGAGATCGGGGAGAGAATGAAAAACTGTTTTTT. Variable domain in full (rest from reference TRBV15 and TRBJ1-4): DAMVIQNPRYQVTQFGKPVTLSCSQTLNHNVMYWYQQKSSQAPKLLFHYYDKDFNNEADTPDNFQSRRPNTSFCFLDIRSPGLGDTAMYLCATSRDRGENEKLFFGSGTQLSVL.

CDR3 coding DNA: TGTGCCAGCAGTTCCCCGGGACAGGGGAGTGAAAAACTGTTTTTT. Amino acids: CASSSPGQGSEKLFF. The chain recombines TRBV28 with TRBJ1-4, with 10 bases identical to TRBD1. The CDR3 extends over 15 amino acids. Trimming cost V 4 bases and J 7 bases; bases outside gene matches: 6. The V gene's germline CDR1 is MDHEN and CDR2 SYDVKM.

V usage is TRBV28 and J usage is TRBJ2-4; a weak D match, TRBD1 (6 bases). The CDR3 runs 13 residues. Germline loops: CDR1 MDHEN, CDR2 SYDVKM. V gave up 5 bases and J gave up 15 bases, with 20 bases separating them. The CDR3 reads CASSRSDRLVGYF. CDR3 sequence (DNA): TGTGCCAGCAGTCGTTCTGACAGGTTGGTTGGGTACTTC.